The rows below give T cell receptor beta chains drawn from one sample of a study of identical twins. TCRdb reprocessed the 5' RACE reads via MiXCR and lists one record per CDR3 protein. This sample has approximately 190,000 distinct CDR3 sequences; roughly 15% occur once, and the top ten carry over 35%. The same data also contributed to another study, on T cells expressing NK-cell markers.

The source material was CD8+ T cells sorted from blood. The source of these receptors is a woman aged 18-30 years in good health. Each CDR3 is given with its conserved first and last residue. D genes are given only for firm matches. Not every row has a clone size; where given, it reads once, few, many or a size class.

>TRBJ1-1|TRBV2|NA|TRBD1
TGTGCCATAACAGGGGGCGGCGCTGACACTGAAGCTTTCTTT
CAITGGGADTEAFF
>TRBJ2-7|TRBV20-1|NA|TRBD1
TGCAGTGCTTCCCGGGACAGGTTTTTCTACGAGCAGTACTTC
CSASRDRFFYEQYF
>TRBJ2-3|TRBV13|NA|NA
TGTGCCAGCAGCTTAAGACTCGTTACAGATACGCAGTATTTT
CASSLRLVTDTQYF
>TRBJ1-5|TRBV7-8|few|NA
TGTGCCAGCAGCTACAGGGACCTTAGCAATCAGCCCCAGCATTTT
CASSYRDLSNQPQHF
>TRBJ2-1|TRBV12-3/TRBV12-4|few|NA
TGTGCCAGCAAAGGGGCCAAGCTAGATGAGCAGTTCTTC
CASKGAKLDEQFF
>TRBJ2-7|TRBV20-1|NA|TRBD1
TGCAGTGCTTCGACAGGGGATCACGAGCAGTACTTC
CSASTGDHEQYF
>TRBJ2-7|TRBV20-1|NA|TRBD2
TGCAGTGCTAGGAAGACTAGCACCTACGAGCAGTACTTC
CSARKTSTYEQYF
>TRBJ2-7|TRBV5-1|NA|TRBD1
TGCGCCAGCAGCGATAACAGGGGTCGGAGCGAGCAGTACTTC
CASSDNRGRSEQYF
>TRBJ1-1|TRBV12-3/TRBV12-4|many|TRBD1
TGTGCCAGCAGGCAGAAGGGGGCGCGGTCTGAAGCTTTCTTT
CASRQKGARSEAFF
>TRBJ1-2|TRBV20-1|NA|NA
TGCAGTGCTAGAGGTGACTATGGCTACACCTTC
CSARGDYGYTF
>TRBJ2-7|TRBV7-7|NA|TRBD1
TGTGCCAGCAGCTTGAGGGTGGGACAGGGCTACGAGCAGTACTTC
CASSLRVGQGYEQYF
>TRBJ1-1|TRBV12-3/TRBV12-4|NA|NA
TGTGCCAGCAGAGCCCGCCGGGACCCTGAAGCTTTCTTT
CASRARRDPEAFF
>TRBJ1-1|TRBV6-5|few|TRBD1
TGTGCCAGCAGTTACTCTGCAGGGCACAGGGGAGCTTTCTTT
CASSYSAGHRGAFF
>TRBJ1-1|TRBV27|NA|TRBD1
TGTGCCAGCAGTCCGGCCGGGACAGCCATGAACACTGAAGCTTTCTTT
CASSPAGTAMNTEAFF
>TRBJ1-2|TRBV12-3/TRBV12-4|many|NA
TGTGCCAGCACTCCGGGGGGGCAAGTAGGCTATGGCTACACCTTC
CASTPGGQVGYGYTF
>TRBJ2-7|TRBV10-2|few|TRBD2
TGCGCCAGCAGTTACTTAGCGGGGGGGCTCTCCTACGAGCAGTACTTC
CASSYLAGGLSYEQYF
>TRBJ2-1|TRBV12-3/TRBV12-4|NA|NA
TGTGCCAGCAGCTTAGACATCTACAATGAGCAGTTCTTC
CASSLDIYNEQFF
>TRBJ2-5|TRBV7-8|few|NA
TGTGCCAGCAGCGGGGGGGAGACCCAGTACTTC
CASSGGETQYF
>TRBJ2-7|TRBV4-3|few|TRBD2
TGCGCCAGCAGCCAAGGGACTAGCGGGAACTACGAGCAGTACTTC
CASSQGTSGNYEQYF
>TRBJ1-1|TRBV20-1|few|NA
TGCAGTGCTAGAGATATCGGGGACTTGAACACTGAAGCTTTCTTT
CSARDIGDLNTEAFF
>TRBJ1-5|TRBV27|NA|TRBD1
TGTGCCAGCAGTTTAGTCGGGACAGGGGTGAACCAGCATTTT
CASSLVGTGVNQHF
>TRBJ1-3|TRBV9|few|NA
TGTGCCAGCAGCACCAGTACCTCTGGAAACACCATATATTTT
CASSTSTSGNTIYF
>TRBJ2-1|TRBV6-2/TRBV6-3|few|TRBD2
TGTGCCTTGGGACTAGCGGGAGGTGAGCAGTTCTTC
CALGLAGGEQFF
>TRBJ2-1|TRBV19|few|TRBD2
TGTGCCAGTAGTACCGCCTCACTAGCGGGAGGGCCTGATAATGAGCAGTTCTTC
CASSTASLAGGPDNEQFF
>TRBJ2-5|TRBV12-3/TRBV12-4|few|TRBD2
TGTGCCAGCACTAGCGGGGTAGGGCAAGAGACCCAGTACTTC
CASTSGVGQETQYF
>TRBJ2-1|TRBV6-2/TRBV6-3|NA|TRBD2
TGTGCCAGCACTAGCGGGAACTACAATGAGCAGTTCTTC
CASTSGNYNEQFF
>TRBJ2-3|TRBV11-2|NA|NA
TGTGCCAGCAGCCCTTTTCAGGGGGGTAGCACAGATACGCAGTATTTT
CASSPFQGGSTDTQYF
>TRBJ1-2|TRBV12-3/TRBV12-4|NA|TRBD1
TGTGCCAGCAGTTCAAGGACAGGGGCTTATGGCTACACCTTC
CASSSRTGAYGYTF
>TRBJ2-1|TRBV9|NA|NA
TGTGCCAGCAGCGTAGCGGGGCTAGCGAGCAATGAGCAGTTCTTC
CASSVAGLASNEQFF
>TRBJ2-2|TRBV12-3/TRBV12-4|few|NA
TGTGCCAGCAGCCGTTCTCTGAATTACGGAAACACCGGGGAGCTGTTTTTT
CASSRSLNYGNTGELFF
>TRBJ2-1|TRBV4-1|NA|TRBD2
TGCGCCAGCAGCCAAGGGGGCTTCCGGGGGGAGGACAATGAGCAGTTCTTC
CASSQGGFRGEDNEQFF
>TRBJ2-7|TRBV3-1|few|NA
TGTGCCAGCCGATACTACGGGAGTATAACCTACGAGCAGTACTTC
CASRYYGSITYEQYF